This TCR beta chain emerged from a study of OX40 agonist ivuxolimab in advanced cancers. As for the study more broadly: Ivuxolimab was an agonistic, fully human IgG2 monoclonal antibody directed against OX40 (CD134), a costimulatory receptor. Intravenous ivuxolimab was administered to patients every 2 weeks at six dose levels: 0.01, 0.1, 0.3, 1.5, 3 and 10 mg/kg. Of the approximately 53 patients in dose escalation, about 20 had hepatocellular carcinoma, some 15 had melanoma, 9 had renal cell carcinoma and 9 had head and neck cancer. In the dose-escalation cohort, 70% to 85% of patients were male, and the mean age was approximately 60 years, with a range of roughly 20 to 85. Patients were allowed to have had prior anti-PD-1, anti-PD-L1 or anti-CTLA-4 therapy, and 30% to 40% of the dose-escalation patients had been treated with checkpoint inhibitors. Partial responses occurred in three dose-escalation patients, of whom one had hepatocellular carcinoma and two had cutaneous melanoma. Peripheral TCRbeta sequencing aimed to test whether ivuxolimab altered TCR sequence diversity and caused clonal T-cell expansion. The paper reports the monotherapy dose-escalation portion (N of about 54 patients) of the phase I ivuxolimab trial.

The full study reports these points: After ivuxolimab, expanded clones were on average more numerous among CD8+ T cells than among CD4+ T cells. In the 0.1-3.0 mg/kg groups, partial responders were among the patients with the lowest normalized peripheral clonal expansion, particularly in CD8+ T cells. At doses of 0.1 to 3.0 mg/kg, clonal expansion of both CD4+ and CD8+ T cells in blood was seen between baseline and week 6. Low levels of normalized T-cell clonal expansion were also shown by some nonresponding patients. The antigen specificity of the peripheral T cells that underwent clonal expansion was not determined.

V and J are truncated by 4 bases and 6 bases respectively, leaving an intervening sequence of 18 bases. CDR1 and CDR2, per the germline V gene (reference sequence), are GTSNPN and SVGIG. The CDR3 numbers 15 residues from cysteine through phenylalanine. Only the CDR3 portion is preserved as DNA: 45 bases, with reading frame beginning at the first base. Patients with autoimmune disease history or receiving systemic immunosuppression were excluded from the trial. In every dose cohort, peripheral blood was drawn for TCR sequencing at baseline, cycle 4 day 1, and cycle 7 day 1. Samples came from an open-label, multicenter, first-in-human phase I dose-escalation trial of ivuxolimab. Adults with locally advanced or metastatic melanoma, renal cell, hepatocellular, or head and neck squamous cell carcinoma were enrolled in the trial. CD4+ and CD8+ T cells were sorted separately from peripheral blood before TCR sequencing.

With respect to this clone: No cognate antigen has been identified for it. Base quality data are lacking; no much larger clone is found one base away.

Genomic DNA was extracted from sorted cells for sequencing of the TCRbeta CDR3 region. The immunoSEQ Assay was used to sequence the TCRbeta CDR3 regions. TCRdb obtained this table from immuneACCESS and retained in-frame rearrangements with V and J assigned. These tables miss some clones; where compared with another copy, unresolved V genes account for less than half of the shortfall, and the remainder is unexplained. The sample table records 83,000 or so clones; under 90% of these occur just once. The ten biggest clones cover approximately 1.7% of the sample. The receptor chain draws on TRBV30 and TRBJ1-4; confidence is insufficient to name the D gene. This TCR came from an adult with an advanced solid tumor such as melanoma, head and neck, liver or kidney cancer. Source: CD4+ or CD8+ T cells sorted from blood, taken in a trial of the OX40 agonist ivuxolimab. The DNA reads TGTGCCTGGACCCACACCGGGGTGGGCGATGAAAAACTGTTTTTT. Translation gives CAWTHTGVGDEKLFF.